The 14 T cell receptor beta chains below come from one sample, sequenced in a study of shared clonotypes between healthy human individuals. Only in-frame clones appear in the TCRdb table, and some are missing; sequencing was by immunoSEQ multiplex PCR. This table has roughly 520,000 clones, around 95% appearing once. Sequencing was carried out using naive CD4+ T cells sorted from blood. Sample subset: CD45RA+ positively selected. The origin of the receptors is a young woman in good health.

CDR3 residues: CASSEQQNTEAFF. CDR3 bases: TGCGCCAGCTCCGAGCAACAGAACACTGAAGCTTTCTTT. V usage is TRBV10-2 and J usage is TRBJ1-1; unclear D gene. The germline gives CDR1 WSHSY, CDR2 SAAADI. Trimming took off 8 bases at V and 1 base at J, with 11 bases between the two ends. The CDR3 spans 13 residues.

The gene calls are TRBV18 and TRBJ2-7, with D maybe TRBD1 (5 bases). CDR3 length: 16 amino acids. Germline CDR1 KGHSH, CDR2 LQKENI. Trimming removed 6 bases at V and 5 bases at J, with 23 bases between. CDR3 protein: CASSPQGFITRDEQYF. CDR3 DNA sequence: TGTGCCAGCTCGCCTCAGGGATTCATAACCCGAGACGAGCAGTACTTC.

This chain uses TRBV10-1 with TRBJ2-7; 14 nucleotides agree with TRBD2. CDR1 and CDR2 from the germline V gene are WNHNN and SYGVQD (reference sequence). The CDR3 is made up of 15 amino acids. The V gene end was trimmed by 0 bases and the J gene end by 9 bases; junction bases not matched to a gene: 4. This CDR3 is CASSESGGTSGRQYF. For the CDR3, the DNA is TGCGCCAGCAGTGAGTCTGGGGGGACTAGCGGGAGGCAGTACTTC.

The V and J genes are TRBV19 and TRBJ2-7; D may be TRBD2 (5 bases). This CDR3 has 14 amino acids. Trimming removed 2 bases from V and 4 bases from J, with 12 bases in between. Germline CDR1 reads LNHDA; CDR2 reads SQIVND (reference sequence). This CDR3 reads CASSIFLTGYEQYF. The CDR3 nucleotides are TGTGCCAGTAGTATATTCCTTACGGGATACGAGCAGTACTTC. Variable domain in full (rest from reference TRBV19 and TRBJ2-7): DGGITQSPKYLFRKEGQNVTLSCEQNLNHDAMYWYRQDPGQGLRLIYYSQIVNDFQKGDIAEGYSVSREKKESFPLTVTSAQKNPTAFYLCASSIFLTGYEQYFGPGTRLTVT.

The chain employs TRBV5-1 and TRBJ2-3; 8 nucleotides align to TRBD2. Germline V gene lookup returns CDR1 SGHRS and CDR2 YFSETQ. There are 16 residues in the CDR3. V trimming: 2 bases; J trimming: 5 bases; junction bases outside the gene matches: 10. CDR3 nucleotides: TGCGCCAGCAGCTTCTCAAGCGGGAGTAGTTTAGATACGCAGTATTTT. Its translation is CASSFSSGSSLDTQYF.

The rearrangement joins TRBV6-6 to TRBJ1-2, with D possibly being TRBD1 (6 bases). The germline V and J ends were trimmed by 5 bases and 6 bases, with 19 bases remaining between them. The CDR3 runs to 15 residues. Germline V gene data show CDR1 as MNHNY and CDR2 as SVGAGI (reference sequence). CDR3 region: CASSTRQVPQDGYTF. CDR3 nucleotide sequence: TGTGCCAGCAGTACTCGACAGGTCCCCCAAGATGGCTACACCTTC.

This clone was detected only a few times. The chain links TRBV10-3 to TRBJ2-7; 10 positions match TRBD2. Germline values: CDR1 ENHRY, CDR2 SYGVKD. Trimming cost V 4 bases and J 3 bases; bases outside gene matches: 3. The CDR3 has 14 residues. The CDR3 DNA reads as TGTGCCATCAGTGGGGCTAGCGGGAGCTACGAGCAGTACTTC. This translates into CAISGASGSYEQYF.

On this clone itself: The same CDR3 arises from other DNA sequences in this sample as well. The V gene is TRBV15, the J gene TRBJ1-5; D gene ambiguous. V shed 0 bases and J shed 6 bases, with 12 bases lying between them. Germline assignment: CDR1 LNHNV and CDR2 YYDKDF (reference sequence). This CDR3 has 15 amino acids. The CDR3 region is CATSRDRGGSQPQHF. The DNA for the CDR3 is TGTGCCACCAGCAGAGATCGTGGAGGAAGTCAGCCCCAGCATTTT.

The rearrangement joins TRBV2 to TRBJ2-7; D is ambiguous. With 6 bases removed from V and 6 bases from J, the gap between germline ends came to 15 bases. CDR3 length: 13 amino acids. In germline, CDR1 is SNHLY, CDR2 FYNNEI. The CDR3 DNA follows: TGTGCCAGCAGCCCCCTGGCAACGGGCGAGCAGTACTTC. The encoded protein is CASSPLATGEQYF.

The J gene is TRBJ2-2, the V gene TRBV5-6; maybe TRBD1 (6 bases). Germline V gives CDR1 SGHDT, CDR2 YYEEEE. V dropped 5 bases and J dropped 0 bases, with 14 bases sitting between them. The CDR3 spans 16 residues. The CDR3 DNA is TGTGCCAGCAGTTATCGGACAGCTTCGAACACCGGGGAGCTGTTTTTT. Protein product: CASSYRTASNTGELFF.

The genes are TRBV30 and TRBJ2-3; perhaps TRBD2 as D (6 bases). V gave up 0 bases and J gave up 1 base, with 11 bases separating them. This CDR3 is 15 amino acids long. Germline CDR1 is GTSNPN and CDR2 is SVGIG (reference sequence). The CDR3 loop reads CAWSVLRERTDTQYF. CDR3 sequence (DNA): TGTGCCTGGAGTGTATTGCGGGAACGCACAGATACGCAGTATTTT.

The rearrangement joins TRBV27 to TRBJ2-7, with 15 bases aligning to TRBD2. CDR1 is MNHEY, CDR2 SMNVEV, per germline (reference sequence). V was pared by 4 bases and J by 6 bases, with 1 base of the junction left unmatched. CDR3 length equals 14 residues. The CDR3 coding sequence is TGTGCCAGCAGTTCGGGACTAGCGGGAGGCGAGCAGTACTTC. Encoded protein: CASSSGLAGGEQYF.

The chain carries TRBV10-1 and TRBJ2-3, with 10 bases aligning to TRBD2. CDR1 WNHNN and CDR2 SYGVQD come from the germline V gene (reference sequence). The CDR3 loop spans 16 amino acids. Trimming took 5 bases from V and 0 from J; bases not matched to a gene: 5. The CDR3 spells CASSLTAGGSTDTQYF. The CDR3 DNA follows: TGCGCCAGCAGTCTCACAGCGGGAGGGAGCACAGATACGCAGTATTTT.

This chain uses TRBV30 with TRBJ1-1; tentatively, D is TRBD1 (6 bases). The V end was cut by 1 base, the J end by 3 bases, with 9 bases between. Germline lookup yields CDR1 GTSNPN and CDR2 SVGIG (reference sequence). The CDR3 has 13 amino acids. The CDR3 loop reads CAWSDQGYTEAFF. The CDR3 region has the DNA TGTGCCTGGAGTGACCAGGGGTACACTGAAGCTTTCTTT.